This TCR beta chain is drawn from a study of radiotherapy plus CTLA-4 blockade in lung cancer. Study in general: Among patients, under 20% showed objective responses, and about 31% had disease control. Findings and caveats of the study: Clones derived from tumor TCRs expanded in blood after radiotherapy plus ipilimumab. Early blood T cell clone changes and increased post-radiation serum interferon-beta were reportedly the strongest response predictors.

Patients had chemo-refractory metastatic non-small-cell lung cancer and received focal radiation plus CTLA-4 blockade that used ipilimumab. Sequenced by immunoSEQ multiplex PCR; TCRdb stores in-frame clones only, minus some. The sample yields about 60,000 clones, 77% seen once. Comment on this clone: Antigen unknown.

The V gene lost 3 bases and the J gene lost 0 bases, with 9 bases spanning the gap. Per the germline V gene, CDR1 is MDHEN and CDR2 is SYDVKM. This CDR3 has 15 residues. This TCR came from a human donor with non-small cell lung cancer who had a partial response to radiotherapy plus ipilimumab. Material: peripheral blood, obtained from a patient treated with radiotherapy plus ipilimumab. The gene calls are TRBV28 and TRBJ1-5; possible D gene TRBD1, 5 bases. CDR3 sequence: CASSFAGFSNQPQHF. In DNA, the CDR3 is TGTGCCAGCAGTTTCGCAGGGTTTAGCAATCAGCCCCAGCATTTT.